This entry features one TCR beta chain sequence. Its antigen remains unidentified. The ends were cut back, 7 bases at V and 8 bases at J, with 14 bases in the middle. The CDR3 length is 11 residues. Per germline, CDR1 SQVTM and CDR2 ANQGSEA. The sample originates from a study of T cell repertoires in cytomegalovirus infection. TCRdb reanalysed the reads using MiXCR and keeps one entry per CDR3 protein. This table holds 650,000 to 900,000 distinct CDR3 sequences, approximately 29% found once. Overall study results and limits: It was HLA-C-restricted CMV-specific TCR beta clonotypes that dominated the response ex vivo.

Sample: cultured CD8+ T cells from PBMCs, taken from culture after CMV antigen stimulation. The receptor was isolated from a human donor in good health (CMV status not recorded). Some clones in this sample may be carry-over from other donors' samples. V gene TRBV29-1 combines with J gene TRBJ1-2; D unresolved. CDR3 amino acids: CSARGPRGYTF. Here the CDR3 DNA reads TGCAGCGCCCGAGGCCCCCGGGGCTACACCTTC.